What follows is one T cell receptor (beta chain) and its context. Its antigen is not known. The V and J ends lost 4 bases and 3 bases respectively, with 10 bases between them. CDR3 length: 14 amino acids. Germline V CDR1 and CDR2: LGHNA, YSLEER. In the PCR, 60 Vbeta and 13 Jbeta primers were used. In the source study's methods: In a later analysis, 70 million to 80 million unique TCR beta chains included roughly 11 million shared by two or more donors. Using immunoSEQ multiplex PCR, the repertoire was profiled, and TCRdb retains in-frame clones only, with some absent. For V, J and clone size, that table is used; D and trimming come from the DNA. The table lists over 60,000 clones, 60% to 75% of them singletons. This entry comes from a study of cytomegalovirus exposure and HLA in healthy donors. Study-wide results and caveats: In a later analysis, HLA-C alleles had the fewest associated TCRs, DRB1 alleles the most.

The source material was PBMCs. The receptor's source is a male donor in good health and CMV-seropositive. J is TRBJ1-3 and V is TRBV4-3, with TRBD1 as a possible D gene (6 bases). CDR3 protein: CASSPQGYGNTIYF. CDR3 in DNA: TGCGCCAGCAGCCCACAGGGATATGGAAACACCATATATTTT.